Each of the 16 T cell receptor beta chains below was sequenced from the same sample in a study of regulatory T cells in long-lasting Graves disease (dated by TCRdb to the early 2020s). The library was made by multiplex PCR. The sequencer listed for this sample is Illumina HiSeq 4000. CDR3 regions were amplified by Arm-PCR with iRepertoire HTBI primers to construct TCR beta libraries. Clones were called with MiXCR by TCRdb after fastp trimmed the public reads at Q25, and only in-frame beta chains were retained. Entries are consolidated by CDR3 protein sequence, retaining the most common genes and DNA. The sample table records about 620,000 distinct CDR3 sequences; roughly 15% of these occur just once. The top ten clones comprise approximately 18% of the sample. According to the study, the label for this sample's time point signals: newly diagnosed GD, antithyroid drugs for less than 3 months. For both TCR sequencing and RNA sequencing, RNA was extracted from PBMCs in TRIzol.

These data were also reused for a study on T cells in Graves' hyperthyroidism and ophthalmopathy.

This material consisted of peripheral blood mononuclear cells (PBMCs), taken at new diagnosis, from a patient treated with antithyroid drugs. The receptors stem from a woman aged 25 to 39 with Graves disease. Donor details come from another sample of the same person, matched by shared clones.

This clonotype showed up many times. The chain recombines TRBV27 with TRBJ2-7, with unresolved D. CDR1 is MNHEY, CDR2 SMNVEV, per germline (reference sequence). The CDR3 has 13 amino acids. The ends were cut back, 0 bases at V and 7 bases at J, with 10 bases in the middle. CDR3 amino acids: CASSLSTPKEQYF. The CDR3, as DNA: TGTGCCAGCAGTTTATCTACCCCAAAGGAGCAGTACTTC.

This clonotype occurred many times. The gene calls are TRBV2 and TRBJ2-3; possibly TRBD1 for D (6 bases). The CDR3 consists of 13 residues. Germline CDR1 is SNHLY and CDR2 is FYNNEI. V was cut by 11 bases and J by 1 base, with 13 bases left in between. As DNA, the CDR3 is TGTGCCCTCGGGGCAGGGGGCACAGATACGCAGTATTTT. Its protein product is CALGAGGTDTQYF.

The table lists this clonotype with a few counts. CDR3 residues: CATSGGGTLVDEQFF. Here the CDR3 DNA reads TGTGCCACCAGTGGAGGCGGGACCCTCGTCGATGAGCAGTTCTTC. The chain couples TRBV24-1 to TRBJ2-1, with TRBD2 as a possible D gene (6 bases). The CDR3 sequence is 15 residues long. V lost 5 bases and J 8 bases, leaving 18 bases between the germline ends. Germline V gene sequence: CDR1 KGHDR, CDR2 SFDVKD.

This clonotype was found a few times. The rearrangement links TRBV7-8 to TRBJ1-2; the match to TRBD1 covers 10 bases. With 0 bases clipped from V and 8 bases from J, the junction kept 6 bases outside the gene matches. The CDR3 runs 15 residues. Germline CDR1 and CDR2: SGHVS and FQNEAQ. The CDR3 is CASSLAMTGGGGYTF. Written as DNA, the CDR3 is TGTGCCAGCAGCTTAGCCATGACAGGGGGCGGCGGCTACACCTTC. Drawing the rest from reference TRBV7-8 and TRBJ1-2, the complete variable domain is GAGVSQSPRYKVAKRGQDVALRCDPISGHVSLFWYQQALGQGPEFLTYFQNEAQLDKSGLPSDRFFAERPEGSVSTLKIQRTQQEDSAVYLCASSLAMTGGGGYTFGSGTRLTVV.

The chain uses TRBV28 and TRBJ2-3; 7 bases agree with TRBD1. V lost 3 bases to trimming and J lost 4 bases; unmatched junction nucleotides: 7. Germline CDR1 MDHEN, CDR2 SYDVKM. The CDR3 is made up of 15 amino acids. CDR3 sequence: CASSFPNRGADTQYF. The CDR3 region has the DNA TGTGCCAGCAGTTTTCCCAACAGGGGCGCAGATACGCAGTATTTT.

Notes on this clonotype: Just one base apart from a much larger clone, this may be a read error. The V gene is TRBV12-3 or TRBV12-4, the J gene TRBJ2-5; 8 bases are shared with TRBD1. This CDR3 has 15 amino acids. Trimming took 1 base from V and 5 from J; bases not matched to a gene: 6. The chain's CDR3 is CASSLEGTGPETQYF. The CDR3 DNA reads TGTGCCAGCAGTTTAGAAGGGACAGGCCCCGAGACCCAGTACTTC.

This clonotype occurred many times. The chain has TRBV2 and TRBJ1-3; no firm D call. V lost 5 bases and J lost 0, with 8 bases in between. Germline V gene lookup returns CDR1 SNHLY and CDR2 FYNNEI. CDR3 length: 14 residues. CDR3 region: CASSTQHSGNTIYF. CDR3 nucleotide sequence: TGTGCCAGCAGTACCCAGCACTCTGGAAACACCATATATTTT.

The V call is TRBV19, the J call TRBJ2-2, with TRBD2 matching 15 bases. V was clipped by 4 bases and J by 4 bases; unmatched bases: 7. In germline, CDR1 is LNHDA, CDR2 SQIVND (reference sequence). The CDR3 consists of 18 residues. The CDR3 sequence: CASSTRGLAGGPTGELFF. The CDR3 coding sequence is TGTGCCAGTAGTACCCGAGGACTAGCGGGAGGGCCCACCGGGGAGCTGTTTTTT.

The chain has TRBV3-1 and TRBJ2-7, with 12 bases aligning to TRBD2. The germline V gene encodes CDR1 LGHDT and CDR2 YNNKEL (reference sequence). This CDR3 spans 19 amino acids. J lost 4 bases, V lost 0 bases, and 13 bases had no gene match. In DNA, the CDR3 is TGTGCCAGCAGCCAAGATCCGGTACTAGCGGGAGGAGGTAGTTACGAGCAGTACTTC. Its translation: CASSQDPVLAGGGSYEQYF.

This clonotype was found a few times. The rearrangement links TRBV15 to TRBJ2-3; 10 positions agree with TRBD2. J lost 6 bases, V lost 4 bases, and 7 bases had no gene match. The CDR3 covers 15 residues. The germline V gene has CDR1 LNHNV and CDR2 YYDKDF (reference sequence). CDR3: CATSTLAGERDTQYF. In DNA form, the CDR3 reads TGTGCCACCAGCACCCTAGCGGGAGAAAGGGATACGCAGTATTTT. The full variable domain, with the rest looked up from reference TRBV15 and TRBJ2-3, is DAMVIQNPRYQVTQFGKPVTLSCSQTLNHNVMYWYQQKSSQAPKLLFHYYDKDFNNEADTPDNFQSRRPNTSFCFLDIRSPGLGDTAMYLCATSTLAGERDTQYFGPGTRLTVL.

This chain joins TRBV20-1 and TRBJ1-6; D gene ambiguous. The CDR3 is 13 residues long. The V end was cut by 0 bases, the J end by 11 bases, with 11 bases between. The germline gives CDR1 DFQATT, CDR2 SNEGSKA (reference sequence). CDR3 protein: CSARDLGDTPLHF. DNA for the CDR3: TGCAGTGCTAGAGATCTTGGCGATACACCCCTCCACTTT.

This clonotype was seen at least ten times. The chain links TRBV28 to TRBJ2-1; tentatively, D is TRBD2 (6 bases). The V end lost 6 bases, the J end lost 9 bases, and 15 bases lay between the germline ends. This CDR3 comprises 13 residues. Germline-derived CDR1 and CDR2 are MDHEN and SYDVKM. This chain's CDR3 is CASRELSGTEQFF. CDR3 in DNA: TGTGCCAGCAGGGAACTTAGCGGAACTGAGCAGTTCTTC.

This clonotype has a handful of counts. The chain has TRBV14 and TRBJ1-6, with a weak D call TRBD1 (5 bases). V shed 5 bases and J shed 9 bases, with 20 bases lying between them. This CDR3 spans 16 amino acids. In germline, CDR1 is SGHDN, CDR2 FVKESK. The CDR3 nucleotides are TGTGCCAGCAGCAGTTCCGGGGCCGGATGGGGTTCACCCCTCCACTTT. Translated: CASSSSGAGWGSPLHF.

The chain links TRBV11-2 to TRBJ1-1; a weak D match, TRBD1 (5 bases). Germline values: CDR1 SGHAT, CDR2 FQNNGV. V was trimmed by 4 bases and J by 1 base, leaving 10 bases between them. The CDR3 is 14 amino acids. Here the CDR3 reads CASSSRGRNTEAFF. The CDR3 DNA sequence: TGTGCCAGCAGCTCGAGGGGTAGGAACACTGAAGCTTTCTTT. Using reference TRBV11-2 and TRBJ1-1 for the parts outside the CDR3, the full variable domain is EAGVAQSPRYKIIEKRQSVAFWCNPISGHATLYWYQQILGQGPKLLIQFQNNGVVDDSQLPKDRFSAERLKGVDSTLKIQPAKLEDSAVYLCASSSRGRNTEAFFGQGTRLTVV.

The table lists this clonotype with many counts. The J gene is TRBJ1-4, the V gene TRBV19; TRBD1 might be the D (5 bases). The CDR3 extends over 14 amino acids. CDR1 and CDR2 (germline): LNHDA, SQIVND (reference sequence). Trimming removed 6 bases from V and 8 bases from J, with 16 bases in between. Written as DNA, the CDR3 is TGTGCCAGTAGAAGCCTCGAAAACAGGGAAAAACTGTTTTTT. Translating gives CASRSLENREKLFF.

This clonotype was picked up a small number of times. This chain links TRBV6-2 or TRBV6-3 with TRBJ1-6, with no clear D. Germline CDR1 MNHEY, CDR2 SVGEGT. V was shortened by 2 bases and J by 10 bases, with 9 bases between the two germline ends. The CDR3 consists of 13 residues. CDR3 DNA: TGTGCCAGCAGTTACGCCCCGAGGTCACCCCTCCACTTT. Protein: CASSYAPRSPLHF.